This T cell receptor beta chain was identified during a study of blood T cells in healthy people across ages. A sample-barcoded 5' primer and a J-beta primer mix were used in a second PCR of roughly 7 to 11 cycles. Every cDNA molecule carried a tag from a template-switch adaptor bearing 12 random nucleotides. MiXCR was run by TCRdb on the 5' RACE reads, yielding one entry per CDR3 protein. The top ten clones hold 18% of a sample with over 600,000 distinct CDR3 sequences, 35% to 50% of them seen once. This CDR3 is 14 amino acids long. CDR1 is LGHDT, CDR2 YNNKEL, per germline (reference sequence). V was cut by 4 bases and J by 6 bases, with 13 bases left in between.

This receptor was taken from an elderly man in good health. The V and J genes are TRBV3-1 and TRBJ2-1, with D possibly matching TRBD2 (6 bases). Sequencing input: blood. CDR3 sequence (DNA): TGTGCCAGCAGCCCTCTAGCGTCGGGCAATGAGCAGTTCTTC. Its translation: CASSPLASGNEQFF.